The 3 T cell receptor beta chains below were found in one sample sequenced in a study of blood T cell repertoires in COVID-19 (dated by TCRdb to about 2020). The library came from the immunoSEQ multiplex PCR assay. TCRdb re-hosts the immuneACCESS table, in-frame sequences only. Its copies lack some clones; in the studies checked, an unresolved V gene accounts for under half of them, and the cause for the rest is not known. Recorded for this sample are fewer than 250,000 clones; around 88% of them occurred a single time. The top ten clones comprise approximately 2.1% of the sample. Sequencing used PBMCs or T cells enriched from blood (not recorded which). Source of these receptors: a woman between 45 and 65 years old who had recovered from COVID-19.

The chain couples TRBV6-5 to TRBJ1-4, with a possible D match to TRBD1 (5 bases). CDR3 length: 15 residues. V was trimmed by 10 bases and J by 3 bases, leaving 18 bases between them. The germline V gene encodes CDR1 MNHEY and CDR2 SVGAGI. The CDR3 loop reads CATSGEGLPNEKLFF. CDR3 in DNA: TGTGCCACCTCGGGAGAGGGGTTGCCTAATGAAAAACTGTTTTTT.

The DNA for the CDR3 is TGTGCCAGCAGCTTCGGGGGACAGATCAATGAGCAGTTCTTC. It is translated as CASSFGGQINEQFF. The gene calls are TRBV7-3 and TRBJ2-1; maybe TRBD1 (7 bases). The V end was cut by 3 bases, the J end by 6 bases, with 12 bases between. Germline assignment: CDR1 SGHTA and CDR2 FQGTGA. The CDR3 is 14 residues long.

The chain carries TRBV9 and TRBJ2-1; TRBD2 matches at 8 bases. From germline, CDR1 is SGDLS and CDR2 YYNGEE. Trimming cost V 0 bases and J 8 bases; bases outside gene matches: 4. The length of the CDR3 is 14 residues. The CDR3, as DNA: TGTGCCAGCAGCGTAGTTGGGACTAGTCATGAGCAGTTCTTC. Its translation: CASSVVGTSHEQFF.